This TCR beta chain comes out of a study of cytomegalovirus exposure and HLA in healthy donors. PCR employed 60 Vbeta and 13 Jbeta primers. Clones were read by immunoSEQ multiplex PCR, and TCRdb kept only the in-frame ones, dropping some. The profile shows over 100,000 clones, roughly 8.8% of them singletons. This CDR3 is built from 16 residues. J lost 4 bases, V lost 5 bases, and 10 bases had no gene match. CDR1 and CDR2 from the germline V gene are SGHTA and FQGNSA. The chain couples TRBV7-2 to TRBJ1-1; 10 bases map to TRBD1. This sequence originates from a woman between 40 and 50 years old in good health and CMV-seropositive. Sequences were obtained from PBMCs. CDR3 loop: CASSGVGDRGGTEAFF. CDR3 DNA sequence: TGTGCCAGCAGCGGAGTAGGGGACAGGGGAGGCACTGAAGCTTTCTTT.